A single T cell receptor beta chain is shown here with its context. Antigen unknown. The CDR3 length is 17 residues. The V end lost 2 bases, the J end lost 6 bases, and 25 bases lay between the germline ends. Germline values: CDR1 GTSNPN, CDR2 SVGIG (reference sequence). Although they were nominally healthy when sampled, donors likely had unrecorded immune exposures. PCR used 60 Vbeta primers and 13 Jbeta primers. Produced via immunoSEQ multiplex PCR; TCRdb's table is partial and in-frame only. This table holds 120,000 to 150,000 clones, roughly 80% found once. This specimen belongs to a study of cytomegalovirus exposure and HLA in healthy donors. Study as a whole: Within an early data release were approximately 85 million unique TCRs drawn from HLA-typed donors.

General observations from the study: Cytomegalovirus status was reportedly diagnosed by the classifier with high sensitivity and specificity. A few chains tied to CMV proved CMV antigen-specific in vitro.

The receptor's source is a woman in her twenties or thirties in good health and CMV-seronegative. Sample: PBMCs. The rearrangement joins TRBV30 to TRBJ1-2, with D perhaps matching TRBD1 (6 bases). DNA for the CDR3: TGTGCCTGGAGTATCCTAGGAGCAGGGGCAGACTTGCATGGCTACACCTTC. Residues: CAWSILGAGADLHGYTF.